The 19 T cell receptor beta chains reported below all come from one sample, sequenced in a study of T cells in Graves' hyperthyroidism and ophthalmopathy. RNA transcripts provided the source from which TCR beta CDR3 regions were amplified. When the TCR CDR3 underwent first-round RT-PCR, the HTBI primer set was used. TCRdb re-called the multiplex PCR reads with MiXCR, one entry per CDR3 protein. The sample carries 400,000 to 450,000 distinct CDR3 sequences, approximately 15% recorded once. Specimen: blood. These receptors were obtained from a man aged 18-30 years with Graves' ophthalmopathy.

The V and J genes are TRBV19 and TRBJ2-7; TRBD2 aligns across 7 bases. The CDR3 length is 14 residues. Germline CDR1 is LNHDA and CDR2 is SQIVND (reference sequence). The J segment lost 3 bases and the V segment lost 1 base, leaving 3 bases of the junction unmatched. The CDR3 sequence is CASSIAGGVYEQYF. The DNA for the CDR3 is TGTGCCAGTAGTATAGCGGGAGGAGTCTACGAGCAGTACTTC.

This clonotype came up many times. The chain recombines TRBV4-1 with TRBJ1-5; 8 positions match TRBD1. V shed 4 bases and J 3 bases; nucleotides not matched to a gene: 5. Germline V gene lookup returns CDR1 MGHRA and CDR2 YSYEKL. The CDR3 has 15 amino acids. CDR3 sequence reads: CASSRSTGANQPQHF. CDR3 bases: TGCGCCAGCAGCCGATCGACAGGGGCCAATCAGCCCCAGCATTTT.

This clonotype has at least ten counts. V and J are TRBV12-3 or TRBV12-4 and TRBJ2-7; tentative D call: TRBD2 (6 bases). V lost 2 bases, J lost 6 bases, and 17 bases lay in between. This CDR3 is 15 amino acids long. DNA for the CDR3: TGTGCCAGCAGTTTAAGTCCGGGGGTCATGGGCGAGCAGTACTTC. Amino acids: CASSLSPGVMGEQYF.

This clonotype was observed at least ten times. For the CDR3, the DNA is TGTGCCTGGAGTCAACAGGGTGTGAGCGGCTACACCTTC. The encoded protein is CAWSQQGVSGYTF. The chain has TRBV30 and TRBJ1-2; possible D gene TRBD1, 6 bases. Germline CDR1 is GTSNPN and CDR2 is SVGIG (reference sequence). The CDR3 is 13 amino acids. Trimming cost V 2 bases and J 8 bases, with 15 bases left between them.

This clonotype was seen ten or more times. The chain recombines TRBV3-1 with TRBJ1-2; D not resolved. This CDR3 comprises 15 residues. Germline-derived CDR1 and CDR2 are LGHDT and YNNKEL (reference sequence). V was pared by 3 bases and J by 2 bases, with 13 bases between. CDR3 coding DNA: TGTGCCAGCAGCCATGGGCCCCAGGCGAACTATGGCTACACCTTC. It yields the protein CASSHGPQANYGYTF.

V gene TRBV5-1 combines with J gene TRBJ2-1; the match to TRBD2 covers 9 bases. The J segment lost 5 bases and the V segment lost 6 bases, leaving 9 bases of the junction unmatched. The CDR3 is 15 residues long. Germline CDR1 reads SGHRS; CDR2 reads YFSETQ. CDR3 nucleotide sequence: TGCGCCAGCAAGGGGGGGGGCGGGGGGGACAATGAGCAGTTCTTC. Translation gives CASKGGGGGDNEQFF.

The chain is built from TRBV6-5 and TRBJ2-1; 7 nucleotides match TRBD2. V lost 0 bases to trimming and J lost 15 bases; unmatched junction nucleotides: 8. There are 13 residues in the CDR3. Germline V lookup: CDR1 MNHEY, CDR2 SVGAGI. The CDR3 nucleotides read TGTGCCAGCAGTTACTCGAGCGCGGGAGCCCCGTTCTTC. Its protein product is CASSYSSAGAPFF.

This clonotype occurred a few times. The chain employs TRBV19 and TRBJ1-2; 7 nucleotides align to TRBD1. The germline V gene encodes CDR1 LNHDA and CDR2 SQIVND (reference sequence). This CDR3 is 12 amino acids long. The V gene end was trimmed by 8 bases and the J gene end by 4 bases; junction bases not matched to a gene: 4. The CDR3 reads CASGGDSYGYTF. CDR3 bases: TGTGCCAGTGGGGGGGACAGCTATGGCTACACCTTC.

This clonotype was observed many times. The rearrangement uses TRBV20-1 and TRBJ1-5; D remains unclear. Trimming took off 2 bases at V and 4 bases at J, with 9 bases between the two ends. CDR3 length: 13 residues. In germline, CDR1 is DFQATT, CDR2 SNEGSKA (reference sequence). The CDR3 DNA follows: TGCAGTGCTAGAATAACAGATAATCAGCCCCAGCATTTT. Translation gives CSARITDNQPQHF.

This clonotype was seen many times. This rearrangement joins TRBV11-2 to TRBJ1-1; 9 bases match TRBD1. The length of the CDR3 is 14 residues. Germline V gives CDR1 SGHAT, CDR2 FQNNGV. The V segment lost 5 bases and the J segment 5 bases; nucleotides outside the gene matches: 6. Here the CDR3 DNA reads TGTGCCAGCAGCCTACAGGGGGCGCGTACTGAAGCTTTCTTT. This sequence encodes CASSLQGARTEAFF.

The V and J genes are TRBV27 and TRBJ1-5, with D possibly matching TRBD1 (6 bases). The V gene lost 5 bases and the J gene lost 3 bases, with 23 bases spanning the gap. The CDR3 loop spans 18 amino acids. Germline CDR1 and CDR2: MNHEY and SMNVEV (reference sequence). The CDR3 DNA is TGTGCCAGCAGTCCAACGGAGGGGGGGCCTGCCTACAATCAGCCCCAGCATTTT. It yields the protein CASSPTEGGPAYNQPQHF.

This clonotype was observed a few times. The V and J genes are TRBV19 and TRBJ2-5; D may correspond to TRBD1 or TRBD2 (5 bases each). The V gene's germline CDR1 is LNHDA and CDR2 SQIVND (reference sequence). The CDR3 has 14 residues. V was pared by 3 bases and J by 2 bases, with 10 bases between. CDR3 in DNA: TGTGCCAGTAGTATCTGGGACCAGCAAGAGACCCAGTACTTC. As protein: CASSIWDQQETQYF.

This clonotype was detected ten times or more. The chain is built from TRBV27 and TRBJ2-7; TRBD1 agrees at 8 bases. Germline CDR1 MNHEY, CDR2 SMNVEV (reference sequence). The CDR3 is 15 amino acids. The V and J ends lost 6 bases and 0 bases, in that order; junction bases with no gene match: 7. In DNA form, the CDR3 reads TGTGCCAGCAGATGGGGGACAGGCAGCTCCTACGAGCAGTACTTC. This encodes CASRWGTGSSYEQYF.

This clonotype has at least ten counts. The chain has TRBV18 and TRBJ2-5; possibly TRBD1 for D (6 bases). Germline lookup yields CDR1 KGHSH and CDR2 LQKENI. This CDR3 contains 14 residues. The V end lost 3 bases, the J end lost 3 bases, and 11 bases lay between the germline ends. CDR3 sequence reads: CASSPPGTKETQYF. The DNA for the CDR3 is TGTGCCAGCTCACCCCCCGGGACAAAAGAGACCCAGTACTTC. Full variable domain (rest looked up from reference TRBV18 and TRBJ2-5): NAGVMQNPRHLVRRRGQEARLRCSPMKGHSHVYWYRQLPEEGLKFMVYLQKENIIDESGMPKERFSAEFPKEGPSILRIQQVVRGDSAAYFCASSPPGTKETQYFGPGTRLLVL.

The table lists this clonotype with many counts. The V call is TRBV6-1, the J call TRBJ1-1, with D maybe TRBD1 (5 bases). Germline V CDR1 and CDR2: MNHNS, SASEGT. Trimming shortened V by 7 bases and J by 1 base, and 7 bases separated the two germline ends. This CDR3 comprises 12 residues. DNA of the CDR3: TGTGCCAGCACGGGGGGGAACACTGAAGCTTTCTTT. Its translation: CASTGGNTEAFF.

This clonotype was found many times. Here the CDR3 reads CSASGAIASIEQYF. The CDR3 nucleotides are TGCAGTGCTAGTGGGGCTATCGCCTCAATCGAGCAGTACTTC. The chain joins TRBV20-1 to TRBJ2-7; the D gene is possibly TRBD1 (5 bases). Germline CDR1 is DFQATT and CDR2 is SNEGSKA (reference sequence). CDR3 size: 14 residues. V shed 3 bases and J shed 6 bases, with 18 bases lying between them.

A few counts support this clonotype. CDR3 in amino acids: CASSQEGIQWSSSTDTQYF. For the CDR3, the DNA is TGTGCCAGCAGCCAAGAAGGGATCCAGTGGTCTTCTAGCACAGATACGCAGTATTTT. The chain recombines TRBV3-1 with TRBJ2-3; D not resolved. V shed 0 bases and J shed 0 bases, with 19 bases lying between them. CDR1 is LGHDT and CDR2 is YNNKEL in the germline V gene (reference sequence). The CDR3 length is 19 residues.

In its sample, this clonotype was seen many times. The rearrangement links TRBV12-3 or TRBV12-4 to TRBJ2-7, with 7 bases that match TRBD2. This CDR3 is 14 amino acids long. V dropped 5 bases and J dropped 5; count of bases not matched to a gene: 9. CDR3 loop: CASSPGREADEQYF. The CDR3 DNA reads TGTGCCAGCAGTCCGGGACGGGAGGCCGACGAGCAGTACTTC.

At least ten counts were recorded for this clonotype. The CDR3 loop is CASSQEGGDTQYF. The DNA for the CDR3 is TGTGCCAGCAGCCAAGAGGGGGGGGATACGCAGTATTTT. This sequence joins TRBV3-1 and TRBJ2-3, with 7 bases lining up with TRBD2. The J segment lost 6 bases and the V segment lost 0 bases, leaving 0 bases of the junction unmatched. The CDR3 is 13 residues long. The germline V gene has CDR1 LGHDT and CDR2 YNNKEL (reference sequence).